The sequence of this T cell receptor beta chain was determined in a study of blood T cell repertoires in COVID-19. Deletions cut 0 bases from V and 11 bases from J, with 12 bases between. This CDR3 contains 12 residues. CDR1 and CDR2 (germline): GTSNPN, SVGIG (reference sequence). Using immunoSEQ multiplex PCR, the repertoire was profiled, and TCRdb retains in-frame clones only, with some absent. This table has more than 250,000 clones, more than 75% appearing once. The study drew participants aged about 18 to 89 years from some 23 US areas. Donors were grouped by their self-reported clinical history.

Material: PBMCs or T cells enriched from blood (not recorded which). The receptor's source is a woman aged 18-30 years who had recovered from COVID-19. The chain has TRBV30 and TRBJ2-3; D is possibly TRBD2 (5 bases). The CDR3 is CAWSVLGSLQYF. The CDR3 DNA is TGTGCCTGGAGTGTACTGGGGAGCTTGCAGTATTTT.